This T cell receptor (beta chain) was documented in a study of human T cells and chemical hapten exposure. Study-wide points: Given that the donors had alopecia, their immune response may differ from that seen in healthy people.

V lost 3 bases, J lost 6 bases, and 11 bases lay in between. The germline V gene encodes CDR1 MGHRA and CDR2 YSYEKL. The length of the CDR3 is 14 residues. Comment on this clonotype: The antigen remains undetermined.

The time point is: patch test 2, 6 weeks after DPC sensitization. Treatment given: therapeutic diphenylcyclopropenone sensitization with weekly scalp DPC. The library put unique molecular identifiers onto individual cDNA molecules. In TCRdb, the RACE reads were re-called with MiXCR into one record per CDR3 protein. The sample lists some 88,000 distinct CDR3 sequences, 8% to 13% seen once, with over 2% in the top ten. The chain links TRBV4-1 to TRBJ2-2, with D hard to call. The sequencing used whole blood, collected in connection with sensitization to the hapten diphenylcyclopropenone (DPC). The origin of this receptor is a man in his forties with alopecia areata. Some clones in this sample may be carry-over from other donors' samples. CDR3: CASSHPLSAGELFF. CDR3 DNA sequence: TGCGCCAGCAGCCATCCACTAAGCGCCGGGGAGCTGTTTTTT.